This TCR beta chain was identified during a study of Graves' ophthalmopathy and Graves' hyperthyroidism. Study as a whole: The collection of peripheral blood took place at initial diagnosis, before any treatment.

TCR beta CDR3 regions were amplified from RNA transcripts. RT-PCR with HTBI primers came first, then second-round multiplex PCR. TCRdb redid the calling of the multiplex PCR reads with MiXCR, one entry per CDR3 protein. The sample holds 35,000 to 50,000 distinct CDR3 sequences, about 50% seen once. With 2 bases removed from V and 3 bases from J, the gap between germline ends came to 11 bases. The CDR3 runs 15 residues. Germline loops: CDR1 DFQATT, CDR2 SNEGSKA (reference sequence). Certain patients, namely those with other autoimmune diseases, uncontrolled infections, pregnancy or lactation, were excluded. It was on clinical symptoms, serum thyroxine, TRAb, thyroid ultrasound and orbital computed tomography that diagnosis relied. In its sample, this clonotype was seen once.

This clonotype originated in an adult woman with stable Graves' hyperthyroidism. The chain uses TRBV20-1 and TRBJ1-6, with D possibly being TRBD1 (6 bases). The sequenced material came from peripheral blood. The CDR3 nucleotides read TGCAGTGCTAGACAAACAGGGTTCTATAATTCACCCCTCCACTTT. Residues: CSARQTGFYNSPLHF.